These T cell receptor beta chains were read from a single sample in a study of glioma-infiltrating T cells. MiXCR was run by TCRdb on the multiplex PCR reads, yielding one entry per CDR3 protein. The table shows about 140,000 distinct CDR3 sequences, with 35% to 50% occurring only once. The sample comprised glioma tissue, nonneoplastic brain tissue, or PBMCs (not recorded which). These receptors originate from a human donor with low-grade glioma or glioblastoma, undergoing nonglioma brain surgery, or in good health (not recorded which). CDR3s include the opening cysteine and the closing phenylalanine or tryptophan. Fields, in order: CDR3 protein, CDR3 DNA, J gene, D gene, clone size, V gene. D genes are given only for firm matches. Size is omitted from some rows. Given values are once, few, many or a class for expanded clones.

cdr3_aa: CVSSNRAPFNIQYF; cdr3_nt: TGTGTCAGCAGTAATAGGGCCCCGTTCAACATTCAGTACTTC; j_call: TRBJ2-4; d_call: .; clone_size: .; v_call: TRBV6-1
cdr3_aa: CASSPRTYNEQFF; cdr3_nt: TGTGCCAGCTCCCCGCGGACTTACAATGAGCAGTTCTTC; j_call: TRBJ2-1; d_call: .; clone_size: .; v_call: TRBV27
cdr3_aa: CASSGGLDHEEQYF; cdr3_nt: TGTGCCAGCAGTGGGGGGCTGGACCACGAGGAGCAGTACTTC; j_call: TRBJ2-7; d_call: .; clone_size: few; v_call: TRBV28
cdr3_aa: CATSDRYGAAEQYF; cdr3_nt: TGTGCCACCAGTGATCGGTACGGGGCGGCCGAGCAGTACTTC; j_call: TRBJ2-7; d_call: .; clone_size: once; v_call: TRBV24-1
cdr3_aa: CASSDRDREKGEQYF; cdr3_nt: TGCGCCAGCAGCGACCGGGACAGGGAGAAAGGCGAGCAGTACTTC; j_call: TRBJ2-7; d_call: TRBD1; clone_size: .; v_call: TRBV4-3
cdr3_aa: CATSRTRDRGGGTDTQYF; cdr3_nt: TGTGCCACCAGCAGAACGCGGGACAGAGGAGGAGGCACAGATACGCAGTATTTT; j_call: TRBJ2-3; d_call: .; clone_size: .; v_call: TRBV15
cdr3_aa: CASSLARSGQGIGYTF; cdr3_nt: TGTGCCAGCAGCTTAGCTCGCTCGGGACAGGGGATTGGCTACACCTTC; j_call: TRBJ1-2; d_call: TRBD1; clone_size: few; v_call: TRBV7-2
cdr3_aa: CSASRTGNQPQHF; cdr3_nt: TGCAGTGCTAGCCGGACAGGGAATCAGCCCCAGCATTTT; j_call: TRBJ1-5; d_call: TRBD1; clone_size: few; v_call: TRBV20-1
cdr3_aa: CASRDDQGADYPPQHF; cdr3_nt: TGTGCCAGCAGGGACGATCAGGGGGCGGACTACCCGCCCCAGCATTTT; j_call: TRBJ1-5; d_call: TRBD1; clone_size: .; v_call: TRBV2
cdr3_aa: CSAGEGTGGSALHF; cdr3_nt: TGCAGTGCTGGGGAGGGGACAGGGGGGTCAGCCCTCCACTTT; j_call: TRBJ1-6; d_call: TRBD1; clone_size: few; v_call: TRBV20-1
cdr3_aa: CASKEGSDYGYTF; cdr3_nt: TGTGCCAGCAAGGAAGGGAGTGACTATGGCTACACCTTC; j_call: TRBJ1-2; d_call: .; clone_size: few; v_call: TRBV2
cdr3_aa: CASSLAYHRTYEQYF; cdr3_nt: TGTGCCAGCAGCTTAGCCTACCATAGGACCTACGAGCAGTACTTC; j_call: TRBJ2-7; d_call: .; clone_size: .; v_call: TRBV7-2
cdr3_aa: CASSLGLQGTEAFF; cdr3_nt: TGTGCCAGCAGCTTAGGGCTCCAGGGGACTGAAGCTTTCTTT; j_call: TRBJ1-1; d_call: .; clone_size: .; v_call: TRBV7-9
cdr3_aa: CASSFPNNYEQYF; cdr3_nt: TGTGCCAGCAGCTTCCCGAACAACTACGAGCAGTACTTC; j_call: TRBJ2-7; d_call: .; clone_size: .; v_call: TRBV7-2
cdr3_aa: CSARENRNTGELFF; cdr3_nt: TGCAGTGCTAGAGAAAACAGGAACACCGGGGAGCTGTTTTTT; j_call: TRBJ2-2; d_call: .; clone_size: .; v_call: TRBV20-1
cdr3_aa: CASSLDGGRAYEQFF; cdr3_nt: TGTGCCAGCAGCTTAGACGGCGGGAGGGCCTATGAGCAGTTCTTC; j_call: TRBJ2-1; d_call: TRBD2; clone_size: few; v_call: TRBV7-2
cdr3_aa: CASSQRTGTGFRQYF; cdr3_nt: TGCGCCAGCAGCCAACGAACCGGGACAGGGTTTAGGCAGTACTTC; j_call: TRBJ2-7; d_call: TRBD1; clone_size: .; v_call: TRBV4-1
cdr3_aa: CSASRQGSNQPQHF; cdr3_nt: TGCAGTGCTAGCCGACAGGGGAGCAATCAGCCCCAGCATTTT; j_call: TRBJ1-5; d_call: TRBD1; clone_size: few; v_call: TRBV20-1
cdr3_aa: CAIRTSGANEQFF; cdr3_nt: TGTGCCATTCGAACTAGCGGTGCTAATGAGCAGTTCTTC; j_call: TRBJ2-1; d_call: TRBD2; clone_size: .; v_call: TRBV10-3
cdr3_aa: CASRPGSSGNTIYF; cdr3_nt: TGTGCCAGCAGGCCCGGGAGCTCTGGAAACACCATATATTTT; j_call: TRBJ1-3; d_call: .; clone_size: .; v_call: TRBV6-1
cdr3_aa: CASSSQQGANTEAFF; cdr3_nt: TGTGCCAGCAGTTCTCAACAGGGGGCCAACACTGAAGCTTTCTTT; j_call: TRBJ1-1; d_call: TRBD1; clone_size: .; v_call: TRBV27
cdr3_aa: CASSPRGATNEKLFF; cdr3_nt: TGTGCCAGCAGCCCCCGAGGAGCAACTAATGAAAAACTGTTTTTT; j_call: TRBJ1-4; d_call: .; clone_size: .; v_call: TRBV9
cdr3_aa: CASSQDSSHEQFF; cdr3_nt: TGTGCCAGCAGCCAAGATAGTTCCCATGAGCAGTTCTTC; j_call: TRBJ2-1; d_call: .; clone_size: few; v_call: TRBV3-1
cdr3_aa: CSARDLGQRLNTEAFF; cdr3_nt: TGCAGTGCTAGAGATCTCGGACAGCGACTAAACACTGAAGCTTTCTTT; j_call: TRBJ1-1; d_call: .; clone_size: few; v_call: TRBV20-1
cdr3_aa: CASSYMGGETQYF; cdr3_nt: TGTGCCAGCAGTTACATGGGGGGGGAGACCCAGTACTTC; j_call: TRBJ2-5; d_call: TRBD2; clone_size: .; v_call: TRBV6-4
cdr3_aa: CASSPGAADVQYF; cdr3_nt: TGTGCCAGCAGCCCCGGGGCGGCGGACGTGCAGTACTTC; j_call: TRBJ2-7; d_call: .; clone_size: .; v_call: TRBV7-9
cdr3_aa: CASRFTSGKGEQFF; cdr3_nt: TGTGCCAGCAGGTTCACTAGCGGGAAAGGTGAGCAGTTCTTC; j_call: TRBJ2-1; d_call: TRBD2; clone_size: .; v_call: TRBV3-1
cdr3_aa: CATSFRRGAVDTQYF; cdr3_nt: TGTGCCACCAGCTTCCGGCGGGGGGCCGTAGATACGCAGTATTTT; j_call: TRBJ2-3; d_call: TRBD2; clone_size: .; v_call: TRBV15
cdr3_aa: CASREGLALQETQYF; cdr3_nt: TGTGCCAGCAGGGAGGGACTAGCTCTTCAAGAGACCCAGTACTTC; j_call: TRBJ2-5; d_call: TRBD2; clone_size: few; v_call: TRBV2
cdr3_aa: CSGARNDNEQFF; cdr3_nt: TGCAGTGGGGCTAGAAACGACAATGAGCAGTTCTTC; j_call: TRBJ2-1; d_call: .; clone_size: few; v_call: TRBV20-1
cdr3_aa: CASSLRRDRASYEQYF; cdr3_nt: TGTGCCAGCAGCCTTCGCCGGGACAGGGCATCCTACGAGCAGTACTTC; j_call: TRBJ2-7; d_call: TRBD1; clone_size: .; v_call: TRBV7-9
cdr3_aa: CSARAQPYEQYF; cdr3_nt: TGCAGTGCTAGAGCGCAGCCCTACGAGCAGTACTTC; j_call: TRBJ2-7; d_call: .; clone_size: .; v_call: TRBV20-1
cdr3_aa: CASSTVGGEQFF; cdr3_nt: TGTGCCAGCAGTACGGTAGGGGGTGAGCAGTTCTTC; j_call: TRBJ2-1; d_call: .; clone_size: .; v_call: TRBV27
cdr3_aa: CASSATNEKLFF; cdr3_nt: TGTGCCAGCAGCGCAACGAATGAAAAACTGTTTTTT; j_call: TRBJ1-4; d_call: .; clone_size: many; v_call: TRBV27
cdr3_aa: CASSFSGGAYEQYF; cdr3_nt: TGTGCCAGCAGTTTTAGCGGAGGGGCCTACGAGCAGTACTTC; j_call: TRBJ2-7; d_call: .; clone_size: .; v_call: TRBV6-2/TRBV6-3
cdr3_aa: CASSLATLRAEGTQYF; cdr3_nt: TGCGCCAGCAGCCTCGCCACACTCAGGGCCGAGGGTACGCAGTATTTT; j_call: TRBJ2-3; d_call: .; clone_size: .; v_call: TRBV5-1
cdr3_aa: CASSQVPGYNEQFF; cdr3_nt: TGTGCCAGCAGCCAAGTACCGGGCTACAATGAGCAGTTCTTC; j_call: TRBJ2-1; d_call: .; clone_size: .; v_call: TRBV3-1
cdr3_aa: CASSEEGSGYEQYF; cdr3_nt: TGTGCCAGCAGTGAAGAGGGAAGTGGGTACGAGCAGTACTTC; j_call: TRBJ2-7; d_call: .; clone_size: few; v_call: TRBV2
cdr3_aa: CASSLRLAGGLHEQFF; cdr3_nt: TGTGCCAGCAGTTTACGACTAGCGGGAGGGTTGCATGAGCAGTTCTTC; j_call: TRBJ2-1; d_call: TRBD2; clone_size: .; v_call: TRBV27
cdr3_aa: CASIPIVLAGPTNEQFF; cdr3_nt: TGTGCCAGCATCCCAATCGTACTAGCGGGACCTACCAATGAGCAGTTCTTC; j_call: TRBJ2-1; d_call: TRBD2; clone_size: once; v_call: TRBV28
cdr3_aa: CASSPDPGGTEAFF; cdr3_nt: TGTGCCAGCAGTCCAGATCCGGGCGGGACTGAAGCTTTCTTT; j_call: TRBJ1-1; d_call: .; clone_size: few; v_call: TRBV27
cdr3_aa: CASRSRGTDTQYF; cdr3_nt: TGTGCCAGCAGGTCGAGGGGAACAGATACGCAGTATTTT; j_call: TRBJ2-3; d_call: .; clone_size: .; v_call: TRBV27
cdr3_aa: CSARGGGGNQPQHF; cdr3_nt: TGCAGTGCGCGCGGAGGGGGTGGCAATCAGCCCCAGCATTTT; j_call: TRBJ1-5; d_call: .; clone_size: .; v_call: TRBV20-1
cdr3_aa: CASAAENTEAFF; cdr3_nt: TGTGCCAGTGCAGCTGAGAACACTGAAGCTTTCTTT; j_call: TRBJ1-1; d_call: .; clone_size: many; v_call: TRBV6-1
cdr3_aa: CATSNTDTQYF; cdr3_nt: TGTGCCACCTCGAACACAGATACGCAGTATTTT; j_call: TRBJ2-3; d_call: .; clone_size: few; v_call: TRBV6-1